Listed here is a single T cell receptor (beta chain). This clone has at least ten counts. The specificity of this receptor is unknown. No much larger clonotype is one base removed from it; base qualities were not supplied. V lost 2 bases and J lost 10 bases; the stretch between them is 15 bases long. From the cysteine up to the phenylalanine, the CDR3 has a length of 14 residues. The DNA shown is the 42-base CDR3, in frame from base 1. CDR1 and CDR2 (ENHRY, SYGVKD) derive from the germline V gene. This entry comes from a study of metastatic and nonmetastatic thyroid tumors (dated by TCRdb to the early 2020s). For context, the study as a whole: The researchers compared repertoires between peripheral blood samples and tumor or nodule tissue samples from patients with malignant or benign thyroid disease.

Broader findings and caveats from the paper: TCR beta diversity was reported as significantly higher in malignant tumors than in benign nodules, in both blood and tumor samples.

Library preparation was by PCR. Sequencing was carried out with an Illumina HiSeq 4000. High-throughput sequencing was used to profile the CDR3 region of the TCR beta-chain in every patient. Concerning the study's data processing: Drawing on CDR3 differences between clinicopathological groups, the researchers built a classifier meant to tell apart patients with distant-metastatic papillary thyroid cancer. The Shannon index was used to assess repertoire diversity, and the Morisita-Horn index was used to assess tumor-blood repertoire similarity. Starting from the raw public reads, TCRdb applied fastp trimming at Q25, assembled clones with MiXCR and retained in-frame beta chains. These V and J calls derive from TCRdb rather than the authors' analysis. This sample holds 30,000 to 35,000 clones; about 29% were observed only once. Almost 8% of the sample comes from the top ten. None of the patients had been given any treatment before thyroid surgery. Patient clinical samples collected from the early 2010s to the late 2010s were retrospectively analysed using T-cell receptor beta sequencing.

Sequenced: blood. The rearranged segments are TRBV10-3 and TRBJ2-1; the D gene is possibly TRBD2, with 7 bases matching. This receptor was taken from a female donor with papillary thyroid cancer or a benign thyroid nodule (not recorded which). Some clones in this sample may be carry-over from other donors' samples. The bases read TGTGCCATCAGTGAGCGGGGGGCCAAGGGCGAGCAGTTCTTC. Its coded protein is CAISERGAKGEQFF.